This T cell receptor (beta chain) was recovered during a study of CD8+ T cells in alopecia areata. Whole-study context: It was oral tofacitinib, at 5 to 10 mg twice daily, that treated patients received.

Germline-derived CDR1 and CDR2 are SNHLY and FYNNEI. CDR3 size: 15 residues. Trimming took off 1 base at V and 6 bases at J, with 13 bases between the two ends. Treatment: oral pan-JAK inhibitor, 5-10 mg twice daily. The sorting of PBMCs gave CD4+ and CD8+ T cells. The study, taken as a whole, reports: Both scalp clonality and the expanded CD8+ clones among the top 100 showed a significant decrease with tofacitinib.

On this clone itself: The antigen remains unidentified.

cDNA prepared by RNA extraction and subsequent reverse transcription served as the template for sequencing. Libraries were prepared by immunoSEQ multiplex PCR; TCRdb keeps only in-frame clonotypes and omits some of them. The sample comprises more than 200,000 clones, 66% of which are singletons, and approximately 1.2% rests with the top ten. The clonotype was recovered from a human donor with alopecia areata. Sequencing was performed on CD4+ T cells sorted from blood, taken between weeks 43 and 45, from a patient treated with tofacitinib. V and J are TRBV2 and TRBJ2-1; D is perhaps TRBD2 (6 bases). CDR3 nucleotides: TGTGCCAGCAGTGAAGTATTGACTAGGAGCAATGAGCAGTTCTTC. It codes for CASSEVLTRSNEQFF.